Listed here is a single T cell receptor (beta chain). The source of the sample is a study of cytomegalovirus exposure and HLA in healthy donors. Germline V lookup: CDR1 LNHNV, CDR2 YYDKDF (reference sequence). V lost 5 bases, J lost 1 base, and 16 bases stayed unmatched. The CDR3 contains 19 residues. Primers included in the PCR were 60 Vbeta and 13 Jbeta primers. Repertoires were generated with immunoSEQ multiplex PCR, while TCRdb's copy carries only in-frame clones and drops some. The data show some 86,000 clones, with roughly 77% seen just once and approximately 14% held by the top ten. The rearrangement links TRBV15 to TRBJ2-5; TRBD2 agrees at 10 bases. The sequence came from a woman between 35 and 50 years old in good health and CMV-seropositive. Source material: PBMCs. The CDR3 sequence: CATSGERSSGRTAQETQYF. DNA for the CDR3: TGTGCCACCAGCGGGGAAAGGTCTAGCGGGAGAACCGCCCAAGAGACCCAGTACTTC.